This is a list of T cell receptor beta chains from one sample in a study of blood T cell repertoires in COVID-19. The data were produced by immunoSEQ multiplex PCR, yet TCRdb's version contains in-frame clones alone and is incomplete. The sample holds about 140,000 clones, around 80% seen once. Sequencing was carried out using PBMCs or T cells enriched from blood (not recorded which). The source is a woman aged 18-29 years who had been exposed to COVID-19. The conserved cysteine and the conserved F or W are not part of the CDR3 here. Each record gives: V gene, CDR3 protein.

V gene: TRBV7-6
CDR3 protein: ASSLVSENTEAF

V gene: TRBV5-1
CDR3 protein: ASRDTTDTEAF

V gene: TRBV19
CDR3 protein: ASSIFVAGSRNEQF

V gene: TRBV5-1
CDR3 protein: ASSRDTFTGELF

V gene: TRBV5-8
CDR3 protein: ASSLAGFNNEQF

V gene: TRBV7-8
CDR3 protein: ASSPMQGKNQPQH

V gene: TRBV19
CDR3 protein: ASSVLGTASGNTIY

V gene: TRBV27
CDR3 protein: ASSLWGDTEAF

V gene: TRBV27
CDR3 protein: ASSDRGGLAF

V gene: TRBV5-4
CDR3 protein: ASSSRDRVINEQF

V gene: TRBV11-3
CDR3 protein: ASSLGLAVTGELF

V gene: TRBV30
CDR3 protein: AWSVGTGTYEQY

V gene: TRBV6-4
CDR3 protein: ASGGGADEQY

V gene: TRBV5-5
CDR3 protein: ASSSYEVSHEQY

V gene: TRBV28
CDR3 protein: ASRSGQGMNTGELF

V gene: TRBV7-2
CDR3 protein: ASGPAQGMTYEQY

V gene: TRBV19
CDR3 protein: ASSSIPSGSYGYT

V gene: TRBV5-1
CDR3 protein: ASSLGDSYSGNTIY

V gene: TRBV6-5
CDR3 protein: ASSSGTGMVYGYT

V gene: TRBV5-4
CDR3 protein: ASSFGVANYGYT

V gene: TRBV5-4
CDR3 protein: ASSNGLAGLYNEQF

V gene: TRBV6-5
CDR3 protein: ASSRTSGMNEQF

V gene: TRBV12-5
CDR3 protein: ASGLVSGTEAF

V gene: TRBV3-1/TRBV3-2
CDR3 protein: ASSPLPAGELF

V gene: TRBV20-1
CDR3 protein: SASRGSSAGELF

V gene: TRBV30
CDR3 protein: AWSLTAGNTIY

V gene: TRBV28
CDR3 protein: ASIARQGKAEAF

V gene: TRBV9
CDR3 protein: ASSVAGLAGVGGANVLT

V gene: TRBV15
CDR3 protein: ATSRAEGPYEQY

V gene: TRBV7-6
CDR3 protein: ASSPRDRGRSNEKLF

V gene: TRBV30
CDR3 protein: AWSVWTRGNEQF

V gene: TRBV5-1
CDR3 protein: ASSSTPDSYNEQF

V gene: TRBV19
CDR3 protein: ASSASGSNTEAF

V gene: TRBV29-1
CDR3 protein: SVEIPDRGLITEAF

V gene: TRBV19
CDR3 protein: ASSIVGSNEQF

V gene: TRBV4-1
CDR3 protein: ASSQAQGQGNIMDSPLH

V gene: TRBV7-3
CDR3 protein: ASSKTPLAGNNEQF

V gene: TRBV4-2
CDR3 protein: ASSQGGPQPQH

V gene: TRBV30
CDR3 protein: AWSWGVGKLF

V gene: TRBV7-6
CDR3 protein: ASSLAVEGEQF

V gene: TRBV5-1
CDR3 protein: ASSLLGGRGNYGYT

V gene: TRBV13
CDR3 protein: ASSRQGSGRTGELF

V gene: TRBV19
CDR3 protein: ASSKPGLAGVEAKNIQY

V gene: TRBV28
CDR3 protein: ATLSSAGGNYGYT

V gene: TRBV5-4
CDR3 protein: ASSKWPSTGADTQY

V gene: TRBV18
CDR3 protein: ASSPKREGLNEQF

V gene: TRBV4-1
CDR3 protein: ASSQDTVLAGLNEQF

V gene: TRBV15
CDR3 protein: ATSGNLDTPSYEQY

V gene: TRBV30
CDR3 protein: AWLERYQETQY